This entry lists 12 T cell receptor beta chains sequenced from one sample in a study of vaccination effects on CD4 cells after COVID-19. Here immunoSEQ multiplex PCR was the method, and the copy in TCRdb shows in-frame clones only, minus some. Of fewer than 10,000 clones listed, 65% to 80% are singletons. No antigen has been assigned to these receptors. Pools of viral peptides were used by the ViraFEST assay to expand antigen-specific CD4+ T cells ahead of sequencing. Culture proceeded for approximately 10 days, and CD4+ T cells were then isolated. The input for sequencing was CD4+ T cells from PBMCs cultured with HCoV-229E spike peptides, taken before COVID-19 vaccination. These receptors all stem from a human donor who received a COVID-19 vaccine.

The gene calls are TRBV4-1 and TRBJ1-2; D is undetermined. CDR1 is MGHRA, CDR2 YSYEKL, per germline. The CDR3 length is 13 residues. Trimming stripped 1 base from V and 4 bases from J, with 7 bases between. The CDR3 region has the DNA TGCGCCAGCAGCCAAGGCCAGGTCTATGGCTACACCTTC. Its protein is CASSQGQVYGYTF.

This clone qualifies as large. V and J are TRBV5-4 and TRBJ2-3, with 11 bases lining up with TRBD1. The length of the CDR3 is 16 residues. The J segment lost 5 bases and the V segment lost 0 bases, leaving 5 bases of the junction unmatched. CDR1 and CDR2 from the germline V gene are SGHNT and YYREEE (reference sequence). CDR3: CASSLAGGTGGDTQYF. In DNA, the CDR3 is TGTGCCAGCAGCTTGGCCGGGGGGACAGGGGGAGATACGCAGTATTTT.

V gene TRBV11-2 combines with J gene TRBJ1-1, with a tentative D call TRBD1 (5 bases). Germline assignment: CDR1 SGHAT and CDR2 FQNNGV. The CDR3 length is 15 residues. V was shortened by 2 bases and J by 0 bases, with 10 bases between the two germline ends. The CDR3 DNA is TGTGCCAGCAGCTTATCCGGGGGTCTGAACACTGAAGCTTTCTTT. Its translation: CASSLSGGLNTEAFF.

The chain couples TRBV18 to TRBJ2-5, with 8 bases lining up with TRBD2. V shed 5 bases, J shed 5 bases, and the junction held 16 bases outside the gene matches. CDR3 size: 17 residues. Germline CDR1 reads KGHSH; CDR2 reads LQKENI. The CDR3 nucleotides read TGTGCCAGCTCATCCTACCCCGGGACTAGTTCGTGGGAGACCCAGTACTTC. It is translated as CASSSYPGTSSWETQYF.

This sequence joins TRBV5-5 and TRBJ2-1; D is possibly TRBD2 (5 bases). Germline CDR1 is SGHKS and CDR2 is YYEKEE (reference sequence). V shed 5 bases and J shed 1 base, with 16 bases lying between them. The CDR3 has 16 amino acids. This CDR3 reads CASSFIASGSYNEQFF. CDR3 nucleotides: TGTGCCAGCAGTTTCATCGCCTCGGGGTCCTACAATGAGCAGTTCTTC.

The chain combines TRBV9 with TRBJ1-3; D is unclear. This CDR3 contains 15 residues. V dropped 0 bases and J dropped 2 bases, with 9 bases sitting between them. CDR1 and CDR2 (germline): SGDLS, YYNGEE. The CDR3 loop reads CASSVGSTAGNTIYF. The DNA for the CDR3 is TGTGCCAGCAGCGTAGGGAGCACAGCTGGAAACACCATATATTTT.

V gene TRBV27 combines with J gene TRBJ2-1; 11 bases match TRBD2. This CDR3 comprises 16 residues. Germline CDR1 is MNHEY and CDR2 is SMNVEV (reference sequence). The junction had 11 bases not matched to a gene; V was cut back by 5 bases and J by 8 bases. CDR3 coding DNA: TGTGCCAGCAGTAACATAGCGGGGGGGCGCTTCCATGAGCAGTTCTTC. Amino acids: CASSNIAGGRFHEQFF.

This clone was counted a single time. The genes are TRBV6-2 or TRBV6-3 and TRBJ1-6; TRBD1 might be the D (6 bases). CDR1 and CDR2 from the germline V gene are MNHEY and SVGEGT. V was cut by 2 bases and J by 9 bases, with 14 bases left in between. This CDR3 has 15 amino acids. The CDR3 DNA reads TGTGCCAGCAGTTACGTCACACGAGGGGGTTCACCCCTCCACTTT. Its protein is CASSYVTRGGSPLHF.

The chain links TRBV28 to TRBJ1-1; D is ambiguous. The germline CDR1 and CDR2 sequences are MDHEN and SYDVKM. The CDR3 is made up of 14 amino acids. V was clipped by 0 bases and J by 1 base, with 6 bases between them. CDR3 coding DNA: TGTGCCAGCAGTTTATGGAACGGGAACACTGAAGCTTTCTTT. Its protein product is CASSLWNGNTEAFF.

The gene calls are TRBV6-2 or TRBV6-3 and TRBJ2-3; a possible D gene is TRBD2 (6 bases). Trimming shortened V by 2 bases and J by 2 bases, and 11 bases separated the two germline ends. The CDR3 runs 15 residues. CDR1 is MNHEY, CDR2 SVGEGT, per germline. The CDR3 DNA sequence: TGTGCCAGCAGTTACGATGAGCGGGTCACAGATACGCAGTATTTT. Translating it yields CASSYDERVTDTQYF.

V usage is TRBV2 and J usage is TRBJ2-7; D uncertain. This CDR3 spans 13 amino acids. Germline CDR1 and CDR2: SNHLY and FYNNEI. The V and J ends lost 6 bases and 6 bases respectively, with 15 bases between them. The DNA of the CDR3 is TGTGCCAGCAGGCAATCGCCCTCCGGCGAGCAGTACTTC. This translates into CASRQSPSGEQYF.

The chain is built from TRBV28 and TRBJ2-3; 12 nucleotides line up with TRBD1. From germline, CDR1 is MDHEN and CDR2 SYDVKM. J was trimmed by 1 base and V by 8 bases; bases with no gene match: 25. The CDR3 extends over 22 amino acids. In DNA, the CDR3 is TGTGCCAGCGGTCTACCCGGGACAGGGGGCGCCGGATCACCGAGGCGCACAGATACGCAGTATTTT. This sequence encodes CASGLPGTGGAGSPRRTDTQYF.